The clone carrying this T cell receptor (beta chain) was seen only once. This sample stems from a study of technical replicates of blood from several donors. The CDR3 contains 17 residues. V lost 2 bases to trimming and J lost 2 bases, with 17 bases between them. Germline values: CDR1 SGHTA, CDR2 FQGNSA. Clones were sequenced by immunoSEQ multiplex PCR, and TCRdb holds only the in-frame ones, with some missing. The sample consists of 60,000 to 85,000 clones, about 96% of them appearing once. The sequenced sample was T cells isolated from PBMCs. This TCR came from a human donor in good health. The chain carries TRBV7-2 and TRBJ2-3; D may be TRBD2 (7 bases). In DNA form, the CDR3 reads TGTGCCAGCAGCTTAAGTCCTGCGGGGGCCTACACAGATACGCAGTATTTT. It specifies CASSLSPAGAYTDTQYF.